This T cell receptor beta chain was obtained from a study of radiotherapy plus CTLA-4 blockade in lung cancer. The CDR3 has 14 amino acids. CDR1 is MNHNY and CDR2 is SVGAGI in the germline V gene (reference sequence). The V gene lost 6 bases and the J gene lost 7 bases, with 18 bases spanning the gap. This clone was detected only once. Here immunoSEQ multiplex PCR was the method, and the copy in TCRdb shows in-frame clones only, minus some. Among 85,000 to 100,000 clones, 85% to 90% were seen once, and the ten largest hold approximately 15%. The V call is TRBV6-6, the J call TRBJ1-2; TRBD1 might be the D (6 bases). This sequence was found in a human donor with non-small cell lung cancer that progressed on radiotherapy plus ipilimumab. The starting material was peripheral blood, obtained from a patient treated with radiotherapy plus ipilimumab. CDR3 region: CASSEGGRLGGYTF. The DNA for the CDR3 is TGTGCCAGCAGCGAAGGGGGGAGGCTCGGTGGCTACACCTTC.